This is a list of T cell receptor beta chains from one sample in a study of T cell repertoires in cytomegalovirus infection. TCRdb used MiXCR to reprocess the reads, holding one entry per CDR3 protein. In the table there are approximately 500,000 distinct CDR3 sequences, roughly 10% of which are singletons. Sequenced material: PBMCs. The receptors stem from a human donor in good health (CMV status not recorded). Some clones in this sample may be carry-over from other donors' samples. The CDR3 runs from the conserved cysteine through the conserved F or W. Fields, in order: clone size, D gene, V gene, J gene, CDR3 protein, CDR3 DNA. D genes are given only for firm matches. Not every row has a clone size; where given, it reads once, few, many or a size class.

clone size: .; D gene: TRBD1; V gene: TRBV29-1; J gene: TRBJ2-7; CDR3 protein: CSVEGDRGTPYEQYF; CDR3 DNA: TGCAGCGTTGAAGGGGACAGGGGTACCCCCTACGAGCAGTACTTC
clone size: .; D gene: .; V gene: TRBV20-1; J gene: TRBJ2-3; CDR3 protein: CSAGGLSADTQYF; CDR3 DNA: TGCAGTGCAGGCGGGCTTAGCGCAGATACGCAGTATTTT
clone size: many; D gene: TRBD2; V gene: TRBV27; J gene: TRBJ2-3; CDR3 protein: CASSSFYSGGATDTQYF; CDR3 DNA: TGTGCCAGCAGTTCCTTCTATAGCGGGGGGGCCACAGATACGCAGTATTTT
clone size: .; D gene: .; V gene: TRBV20-1; J gene: TRBJ1-4; CDR3 protein: CSAQSGANEKLFF; CDR3 DNA: TGCAGTGCTCAGAGTGGGGCAAATGAAAAACTGTTTTTT
clone size: many; D gene: .; V gene: TRBV19; J gene: TRBJ1-4; CDR3 protein: CASTADPSAEKLFF; CDR3 DNA: TGTGCCAGTACCGCAGACCCGTCTGCCGAAAAACTGTTTTTT
clone size: few; D gene: TRBD2; V gene: TRBV10-3; J gene: TRBJ2-1; CDR3 protein: CAISERREGYNEQFF; CDR3 DNA: TGTGCCATCAGTGAGAGGCGGGAGGGATACAATGAGCAGTTCTTC
clone size: many; D gene: .; V gene: TRBV19; J gene: TRBJ1-3; CDR3 protein: CASSTGQAGNTIYF; CDR3 DNA: TGTGCCAGTAGTACAGGGCAGGCTGGAAACACCATATATTTT
clone size: .; D gene: .; V gene: TRBV3-1; J gene: TRBJ1-4; CDR3 protein: CASSLRKVNEKLFF; CDR3 DNA: TGTGCCAGCAGCCTACGAAAAGTTAATGAAAAACTGTTTTTT
clone size: many; D gene: TRBD2; V gene: TRBV7-3; J gene: TRBJ2-3; CDR3 protein: CASGLAGGPTDTQYF; CDR3 DNA: TGTGCCAGCGGACTAGCGGGGGGGCCAACAGATACGCAGTATTTT
clone size: few; D gene: .; V gene: TRBV2; J gene: TRBJ1-1; CDR3 protein: CASSDRPAFF; CDR3 DNA: TGTGCCAGCAGTGACCGACCGGCTTTCTTT
clone size: .; D gene: .; V gene: TRBV6-5; J gene: TRBJ1-1; CDR3 protein: CASSYWSNTEAFF; CDR3 DNA: TGTGCCAGCAGTTACTGGTCCAACACTGAAGCTTTCTTT
clone size: few; D gene: .; V gene: TRBV12-5; J gene: TRBJ2-1; CDR3 protein: CASGLDSVGHEQFF; CDR3 DNA: TGTGCTAGTGGTTTGGACAGCGTGGGCCATGAGCAGTTCTTC
clone size: many; D gene: .; V gene: TRBV7-8; J gene: TRBJ2-5; CDR3 protein: CASQQTELYQETQYF; CDR3 DNA: TGTGCCAGCCAACAGACAGAATTATATCAAGAGACCCAGTACTTC
clone size: many; D gene: TRBD2; V gene: TRBV7-9; J gene: TRBJ2-1; CDR3 protein: CASSSLAGFYNEQFF; CDR3 DNA: TGTGCCAGCAGCTCCCTAGCGGGATTCTACAATGAGCAGTTCTTC
clone size: .; D gene: TRBD2; V gene: TRBV19; J gene: TRBJ2-7; CDR3 protein: CASSSTSGRLYEQYF; CDR3 DNA: TGTGCCAGTAGTTCGACTAGCGGCCGGCTCTACGAGCAGTACTTC
clone size: .; D gene: .; V gene: TRBV6-6; J gene: TRBJ1-4; CDR3 protein: CASIDTNGEKLFF; CDR3 DNA: TGTGCCAGCATCGACACTAACGGTGAAAAACTGTTTTTT
clone size: many; D gene: TRBD2; V gene: TRBV7-7; J gene: TRBJ2-1; CDR3 protein: CASSSNPGTTNNEQFF; CDR3 DNA: TGTGCTAGCAGCTCAAACCCCGGGACTACGAACAATGAGCAGTTCTTC
clone size: many; D gene: .; V gene: TRBV28; J gene: TRBJ2-7; CDR3 protein: CASRDRGRSSYEQYF; CDR3 DNA: TGTGCCAGCAGGGACCGGGGCCGTAGCTCCTACGAGCAGTACTTC
clone size: many; D gene: TRBD2; V gene: TRBV11-3; J gene: TRBJ2-2; CDR3 protein: CASSFELAGAVTGELFF; CDR3 DNA: TGTGCCAGCAGCTTTGAACTAGCGGGAGCGGTCACCGGGGAGCTGTTTTTT
clone size: many; D gene: .; V gene: TRBV12-3/TRBV12-4; J gene: TRBJ2-2; CDR3 protein: CASSLSTGLYTGELFF; CDR3 DNA: TGTGCCAGCAGTTTAAGTACAGGGCTTTACACCGGGGAGCTGTTTTTT
clone size: many; D gene: .; V gene: TRBV2; J gene: TRBJ2-5; CDR3 protein: CAGGEETQYF; CDR3 DNA: TGTGCCGGTGGAGAAGAGACCCAGTACTTC
clone size: many; D gene: .; V gene: TRBV7-2; J gene: TRBJ1-1; CDR3 protein: CASSSPWRGNTEAFF; CDR3 DNA: TGTGCCAGCAGCTCCCCATGGAGGGGAAACACTGAAGCTTTCTTT
clone size: .; D gene: TRBD2; V gene: TRBV20-1; J gene: TRBJ2-1; CDR3 protein: CSAPAGRAYNEQFF; CDR3 DNA: TGCAGTGCTCCAGCGGGGAGAGCCTACAATGAGCAGTTCTTC
clone size: .; D gene: .; V gene: TRBV23-1; J gene: TRBJ2-6; CDR3 protein: CASSQARYSGANVLTF; CDR3 DNA: TGCGCCAGCAGTCAAGCCCGGTACTCTGGGGCCAACGTCCTGACTTTC
clone size: many; D gene: .; V gene: TRBV7-3; J gene: TRBJ2-1; CDR3 protein: CASSFDTYNEQFF; CDR3 DNA: TGTGCCAGCAGCTTCGACACTTACAATGAGCAGTTCTTC
clone size: .; D gene: TRBD1; V gene: TRBV5-1; J gene: TRBJ2-2; CDR3 protein: CASSPRDRGIIGELFF; CDR3 DNA: TGCGCCAGCAGCCCGCGGGACAGGGGGATCATCGGGGAGCTGTTTTTT
clone size: many; D gene: TRBD1; V gene: TRBV6-5; J gene: TRBJ2-3; CDR3 protein: CASSYFLPGQSTDTQYF; CDR3 DNA: TGTGCCAGCAGTTACTTTCTCCCGGGACAGAGCACAGATACGCAGTATTTT
clone size: many; D gene: .; V gene: TRBV5-1; J gene: TRBJ1-2; CDR3 protein: CASRQGNYGYTF; CDR3 DNA: TGCGCCAGCAGACAGGGAAACTATGGCTACACCTTC
clone size: many; D gene: .; V gene: TRBV11-2; J gene: TRBJ1-2; CDR3 protein: CASSPQGGRGHGYTF; CDR3 DNA: TGTGCCAGCAGCCCGCAAGGGGGGCGAGGTCATGGCTACACCTTC
clone size: few; D gene: TRBD2; V gene: TRBV29-1; J gene: TRBJ2-7; CDR3 protein: CSVELTSASYEQYF; CDR3 DNA: TGCAGCGTTGAGCTGACTAGCGCATCCTACGAGCAGTACTTC
clone size: .; D gene: TRBD1; V gene: TRBV15; J gene: TRBJ2-5; CDR3 protein: CATSREQGFQETQYF; CDR3 DNA: TGTGCCACCAGCAGAGAACAGGGGTTCCAAGAGACCCAGTACTTC
clone size: few; D gene: .; V gene: TRBV5-1; J gene: TRBJ1-1; CDR3 protein: CASSLGGGQANTEAFF; CDR3 DNA: TGCGCCAGCAGCTTGGGCGGGGGGCAGGCGAACACTGAAGCTTTCTTT
clone size: .; D gene: TRBD1; V gene: TRBV10-3; J gene: TRBJ2-5; CDR3 protein: CAISESQGYQETQYF; CDR3 DNA: TGTGCCATCAGTGAGTCACAGGGGTACCAAGAGACCCAGTACTTC
clone size: .; D gene: .; V gene: TRBV18; J gene: TRBJ1-1; CDR3 protein: CASSPSGTTEAFF; CDR3 DNA: TGTGCCAGCTCACCGTCGGGGACCACTGAAGCTTTCTTT
clone size: many; D gene: .; V gene: TRBV7-9; J gene: TRBJ2-1; CDR3 protein: CASSLTGNNEQFF; CDR3 DNA: TGTGCCAGCAGCTTAACGGGTAACAATGAGCAGTTCTTC